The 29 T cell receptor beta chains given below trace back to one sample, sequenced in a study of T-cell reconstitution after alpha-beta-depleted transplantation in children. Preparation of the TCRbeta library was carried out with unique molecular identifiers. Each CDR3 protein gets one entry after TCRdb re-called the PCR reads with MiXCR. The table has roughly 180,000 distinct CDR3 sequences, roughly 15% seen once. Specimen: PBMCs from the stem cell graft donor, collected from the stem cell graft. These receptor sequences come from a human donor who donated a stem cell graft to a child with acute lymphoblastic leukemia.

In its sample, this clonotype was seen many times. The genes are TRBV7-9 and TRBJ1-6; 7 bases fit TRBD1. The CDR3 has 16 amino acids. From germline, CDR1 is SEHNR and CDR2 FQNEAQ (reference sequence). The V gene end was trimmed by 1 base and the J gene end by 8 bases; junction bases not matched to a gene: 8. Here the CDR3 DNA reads TGTGCCAGCAGCTTAGGAACAGGGGATTTTGATTCACCCCTCCACTTT. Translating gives CASSLGTGDFDSPLHF. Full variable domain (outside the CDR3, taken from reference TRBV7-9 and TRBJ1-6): DTGVSQNPRHKITKRGQNVTFRCDPISEHNRLYWYRQTLGQGPEFLTYFQNEAQLEKSRLLSDRFSAERPKGSFSTLEIQRTEQGDSAMYLCASSLGTGDFDSPLHFGNGTRLTVT.

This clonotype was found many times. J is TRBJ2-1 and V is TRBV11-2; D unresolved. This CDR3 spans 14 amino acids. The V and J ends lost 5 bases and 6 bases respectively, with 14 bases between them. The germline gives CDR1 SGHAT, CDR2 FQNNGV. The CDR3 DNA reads TGTGCCAGCAGCCCCCGTGGCATCGCCAATGAGCAGTTCTTC. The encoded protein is CASSPRGIANEQFF.

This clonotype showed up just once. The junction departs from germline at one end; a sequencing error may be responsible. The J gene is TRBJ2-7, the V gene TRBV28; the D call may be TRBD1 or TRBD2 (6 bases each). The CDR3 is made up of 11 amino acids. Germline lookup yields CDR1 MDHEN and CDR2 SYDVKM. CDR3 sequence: CASSFGGRGHF. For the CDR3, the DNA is TGTGCCAGCAGTTTTGGGGGGCGCGGGCACTTC. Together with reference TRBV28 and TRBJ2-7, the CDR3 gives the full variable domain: DVKVTQSSRYLVKRTGEKVFLECVQDMDHENMFWYRQDPGLGLRLIYFSYDVKMKEKGDIPEGYSVSREKKERFSLILESASTNQTSMYLCASSFGGRGHFGPGTRLTVT.

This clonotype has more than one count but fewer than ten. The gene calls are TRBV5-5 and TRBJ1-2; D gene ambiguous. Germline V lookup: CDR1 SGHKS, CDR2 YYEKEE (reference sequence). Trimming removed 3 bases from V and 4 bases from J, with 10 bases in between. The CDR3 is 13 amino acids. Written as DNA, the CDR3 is TGTGCCAGCAGCTCCGGATGGATCTATGGCTACACCTTC. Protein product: CASSSGWIYGYTF.

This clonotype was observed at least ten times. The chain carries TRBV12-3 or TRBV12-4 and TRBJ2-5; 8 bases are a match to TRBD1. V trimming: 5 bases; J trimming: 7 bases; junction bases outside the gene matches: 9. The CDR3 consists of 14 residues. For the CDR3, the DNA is TGTGCCAGCAGTCCGATCGGACAGGGCGGGACCCAGTACTTC. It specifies CASSPIGQGGTQYF.

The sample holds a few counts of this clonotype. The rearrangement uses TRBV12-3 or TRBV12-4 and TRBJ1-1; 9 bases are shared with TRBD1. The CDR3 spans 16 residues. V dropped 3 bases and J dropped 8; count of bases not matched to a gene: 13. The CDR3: CASSFLSSGQGLEAFF. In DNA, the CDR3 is TGTGCCAGCAGTTTTTTGTCGTCGGGACAGGGATTAGAAGCTTTCTTT.

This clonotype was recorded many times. The CDR3 loop reads CSVQGLAYSTDTQYF. Here the CDR3 DNA reads TGCAGCGTTCAGGGACTAGCATACAGCACAGATACGCAGTATTTT. V gene TRBV29-1 combines with J gene TRBJ2-3; 9 nucleotides line up with TRBD2. V was clipped by 5 bases and J by 0 bases; unmatched bases: 6. CDR1 and CDR2 from the germline V gene are SQVTM and ANQGSEA. The CDR3 totals 15 residues.

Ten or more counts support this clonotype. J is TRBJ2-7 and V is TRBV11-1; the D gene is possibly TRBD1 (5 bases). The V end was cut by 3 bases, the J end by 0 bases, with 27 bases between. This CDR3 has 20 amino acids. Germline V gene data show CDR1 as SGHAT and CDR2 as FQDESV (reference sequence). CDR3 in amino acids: CASSFPSGVRARSSSYEQYF. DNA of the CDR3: TGTGCCAGCAGCTTCCCGTCTGGGGTCAGGGCTCGATCGAGCTCCTACGAGCAGTACTTC.

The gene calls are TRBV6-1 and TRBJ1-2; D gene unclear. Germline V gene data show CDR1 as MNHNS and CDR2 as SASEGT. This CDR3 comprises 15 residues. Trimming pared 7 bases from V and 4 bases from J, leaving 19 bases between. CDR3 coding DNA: TGTGCCAGCACCGTGGACCCGGCCGGAGGCTATGGCTACACCTTC. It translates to CASTVDPAGGYGYTF.

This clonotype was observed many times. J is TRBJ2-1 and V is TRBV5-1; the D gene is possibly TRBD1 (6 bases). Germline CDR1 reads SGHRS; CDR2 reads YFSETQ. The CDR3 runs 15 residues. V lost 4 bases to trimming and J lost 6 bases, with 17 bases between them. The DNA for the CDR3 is TGCGCCAGCAGCGGAAAAACCGGGACAAGCAATGAGCAGTTCTTC. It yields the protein CASSGKTGTSNEQFF.

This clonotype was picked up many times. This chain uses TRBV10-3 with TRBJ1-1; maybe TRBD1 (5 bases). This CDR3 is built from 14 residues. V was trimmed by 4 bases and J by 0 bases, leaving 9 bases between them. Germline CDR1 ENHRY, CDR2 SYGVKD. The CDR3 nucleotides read TGTGCCATCAGTGCGGGGGAGATGAACACTGAAGCTTTCTTT. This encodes CAISAGEMNTEAFF.

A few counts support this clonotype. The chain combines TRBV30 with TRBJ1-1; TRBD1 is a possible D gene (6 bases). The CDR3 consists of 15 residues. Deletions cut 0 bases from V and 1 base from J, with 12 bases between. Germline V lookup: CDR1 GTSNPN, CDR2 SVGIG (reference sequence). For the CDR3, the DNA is TGTGCCTGGAGTGTCTGGGGGCTGACGAACACTGAAGCTTTCTTT. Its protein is CAWSVWGLTNTEAFF.

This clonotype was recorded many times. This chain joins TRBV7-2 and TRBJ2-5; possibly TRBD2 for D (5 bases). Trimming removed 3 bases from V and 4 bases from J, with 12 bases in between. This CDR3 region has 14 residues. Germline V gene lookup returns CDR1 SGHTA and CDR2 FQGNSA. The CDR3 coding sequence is TGTGCCAGCAGCTTGACGGGGAGTTCAGAGACCCAGTACTTC. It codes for CASSLTGSSETQYF.

CDR3 coding DNA: TGCAGCGTCGGGACCGAGGGTGGCTACACCTTC. Its translation is CSVGTEGGYTF. V is TRBV29-1 and J is TRBJ1-2; tentatively, D is TRBD1 (5 bases). CDR3 length: 11 residues. The germline CDR1 and CDR2 sequences are SQVTM and ANQGSEA. Trimming cost V 6 bases and J 7 bases, with 12 bases left between them.

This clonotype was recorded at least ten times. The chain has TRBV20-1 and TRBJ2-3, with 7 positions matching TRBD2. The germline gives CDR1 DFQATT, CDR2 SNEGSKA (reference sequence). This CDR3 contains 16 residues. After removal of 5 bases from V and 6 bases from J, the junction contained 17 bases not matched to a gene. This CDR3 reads CSADIGSGTTGDTQYF. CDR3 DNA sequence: TGCAGTGCTGACATAGGCAGCGGGACGACGGGGGATACGCAGTATTTT.

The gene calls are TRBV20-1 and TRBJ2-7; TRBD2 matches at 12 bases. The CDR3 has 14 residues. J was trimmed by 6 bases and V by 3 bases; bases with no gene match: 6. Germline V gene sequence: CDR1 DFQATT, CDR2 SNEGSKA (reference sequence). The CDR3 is CSASPSGRGSEQYF. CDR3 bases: TGCAGTGCTAGTCCTAGCGGGAGGGGCTCCGAGCAGTACTTC.

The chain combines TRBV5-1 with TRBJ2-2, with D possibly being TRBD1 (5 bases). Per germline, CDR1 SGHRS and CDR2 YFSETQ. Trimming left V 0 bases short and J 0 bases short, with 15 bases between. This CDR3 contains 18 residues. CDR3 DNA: TGCGCCAGCAGCTTGGAGATTTACAGGAGATCGAACACCGGGGAGCTGTTTTTT. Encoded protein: CASSLEIYRRSNTGELFF.

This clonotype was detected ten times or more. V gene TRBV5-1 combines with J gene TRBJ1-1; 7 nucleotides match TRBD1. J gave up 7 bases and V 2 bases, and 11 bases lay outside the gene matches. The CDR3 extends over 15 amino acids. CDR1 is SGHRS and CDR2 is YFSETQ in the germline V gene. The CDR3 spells CASSFQGGNLVEAFF. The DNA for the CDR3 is TGCGCCAGCAGCTTTCAGGGGGGCAATTTGGTTGAAGCTTTCTTT.

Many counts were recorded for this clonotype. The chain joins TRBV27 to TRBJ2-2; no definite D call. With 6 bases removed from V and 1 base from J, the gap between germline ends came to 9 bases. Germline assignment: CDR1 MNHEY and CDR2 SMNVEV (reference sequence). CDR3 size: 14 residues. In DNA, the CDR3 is TGTGCCAGCAGATATGGAGTGAACACCGGGGAGCTGTTTTTT. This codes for CASRYGVNTGELFF.

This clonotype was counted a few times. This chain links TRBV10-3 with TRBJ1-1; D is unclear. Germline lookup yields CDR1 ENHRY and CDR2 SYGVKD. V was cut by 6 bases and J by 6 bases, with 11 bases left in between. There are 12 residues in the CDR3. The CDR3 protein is CAIRGRDAEAFF. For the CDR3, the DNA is TGTGCCATCAGGGGGAGGGATGCTGAAGCTTTCTTT.

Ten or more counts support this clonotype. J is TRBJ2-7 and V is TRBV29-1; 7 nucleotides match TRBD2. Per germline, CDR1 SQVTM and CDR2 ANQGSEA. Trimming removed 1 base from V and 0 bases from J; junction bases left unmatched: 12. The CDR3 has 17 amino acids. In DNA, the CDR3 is TGCAGCGTTGAAGGACTAGCCTCCGGCCAAGACTCCTACGAGCAGTACTTC. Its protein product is CSVEGLASGQDSYEQYF.

The CDR3 loop reads CASTEDRRQFTSGANVLTF. The CDR3 bases are TGTGCCAGCACTGAGGACAGGCGTCAATTTACCTCTGGGGCCAACGTCCTGACTTTC. The chain links TRBV25-1 to TRBJ2-6, with 7 bases aligning to TRBD1. CDR1 and CDR2 (germline): MGHDK, SYGVNS. V shed 7 bases and J 0 bases; nucleotides not matched to a gene: 15. The CDR3 spans 19 residues.

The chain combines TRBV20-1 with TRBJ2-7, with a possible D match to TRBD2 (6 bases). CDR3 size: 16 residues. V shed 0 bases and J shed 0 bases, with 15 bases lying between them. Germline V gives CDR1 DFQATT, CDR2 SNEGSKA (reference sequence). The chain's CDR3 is CSARDIRDLNSYEQYF. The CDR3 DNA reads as TGCAGTGCTAGAGATATACGGGACTTAAACTCCTACGAGCAGTACTTC.

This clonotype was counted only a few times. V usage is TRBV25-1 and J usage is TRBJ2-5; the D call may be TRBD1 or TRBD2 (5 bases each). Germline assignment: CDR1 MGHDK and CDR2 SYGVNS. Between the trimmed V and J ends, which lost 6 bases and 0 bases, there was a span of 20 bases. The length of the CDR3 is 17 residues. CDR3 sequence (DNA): TGTGCCAGCAGGGATGCCTTGGGGGTGGGGAACCAAGAGACCCAGTACTTC. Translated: CASRDALGVGNQETQYF.

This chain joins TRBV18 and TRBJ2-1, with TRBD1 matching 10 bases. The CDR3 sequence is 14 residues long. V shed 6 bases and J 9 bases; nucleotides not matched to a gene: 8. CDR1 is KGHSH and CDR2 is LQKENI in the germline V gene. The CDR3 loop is CASSPDRGIGEQFF. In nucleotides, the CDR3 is TGTGCCAGCTCCCCGGACAGGGGGATCGGTGAGCAGTTCTTC.

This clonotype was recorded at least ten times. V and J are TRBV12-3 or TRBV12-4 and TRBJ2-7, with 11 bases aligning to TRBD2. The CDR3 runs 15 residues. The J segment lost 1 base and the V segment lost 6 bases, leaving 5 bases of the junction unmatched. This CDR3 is CASSRGTSGSYEQYF. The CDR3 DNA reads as TGTGCCAGCAGCCGGGGGACTAGCGGTTCCTACGAGCAGTACTTC.

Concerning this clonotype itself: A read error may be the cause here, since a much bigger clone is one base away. Here the CDR3 reads CASSLEGGTCYEQYF. The DNA of the CDR3 is TGTGCCAGCAGCTTAGAGGGGGGAACCTGCTACGAGCAGTACTTC. The V call is TRBV7-8, the J call TRBJ2-7; D is tentatively TRBD1 or TRBD2 (6 bases each). Deletions cut 1 base from V and 3 bases from J, with 13 bases between. Looked up from germline, CDR1 is SGHVS and CDR2 is FQNEAQ. The CDR3 covers 15 residues.

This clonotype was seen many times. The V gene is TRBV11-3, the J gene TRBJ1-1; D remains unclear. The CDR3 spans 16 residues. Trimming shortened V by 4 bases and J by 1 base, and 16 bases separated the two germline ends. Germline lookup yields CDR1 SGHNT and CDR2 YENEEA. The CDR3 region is CASSSWVGWGNTEAFF. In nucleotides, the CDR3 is TGTGCCAGCAGCTCCTGGGTAGGGTGGGGGAACACTGAAGCTTTCTTT.

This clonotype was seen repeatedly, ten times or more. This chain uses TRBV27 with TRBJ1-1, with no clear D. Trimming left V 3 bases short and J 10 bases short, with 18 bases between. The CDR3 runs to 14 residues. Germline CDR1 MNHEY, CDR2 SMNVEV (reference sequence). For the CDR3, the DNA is TGTGCCAGCAGTTTGTTGGGAGAGGATTTTGGAGCTTTCTTT. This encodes CASSLLGEDFGAFF.